A single sample gave rise to the 14 T cell receptor beta chains below, sequenced in a study of Graves' ophthalmopathy and Graves' hyperthyroidism. RNA transcripts were the source from which TCR beta CDR3 regions were amplified. HTBI-primed first-round RT-PCR preceded second-round multiplex PCR. In TCRdb, the multiplex PCR reads were re-called with MiXCR into one record per CDR3 protein. The sample lists roughly 610,000 distinct CDR3 sequences, 22% seen once, with around 7% in the top ten. The material sequenced was peripheral blood. These receptors all stem from a woman aged 18-29 years with stable Graves' hyperthyroidism. Some clones in this sample may be carry-over from other donors' samples.

There are a few counts of this clonotype. V is TRBV3-1 and J is TRBJ2-7, with D tentatively TRBD1 or TRBD2 (5 bases each). Germline CDR1 LGHDT, CDR2 YNNKEL (reference sequence). V was shortened by 5 bases and J by 2 bases, with 10 bases between the two germline ends. The CDR3 consists of 13 residues. CDR3 nucleotides: TGTGCCAGCAGCAACCGGGGCACCTACGAGCAGTACTTC. This codes for CASSNRGTYEQYF.

A word on this clonotype: A single base separates this from a much larger clone, so it may be a read error. The chain has TRBV6-1 and TRBJ1-6, with D possibly TRBD1 on 5 matching bases. The CDR3 spans 17 residues. CDR1 MNHNS and CDR2 SASEGT come from the germline V gene. The CDR3 loop is CVSSELLQGRYNSPLHF. CDR3 sequence (DNA): TGTGTCAGCAGTGAATTGTTGCAGGGCCGCTATAATTCACCCCTCCACTTT.

This clonotype was recorded many times. This chain uses TRBV18 with TRBJ2-7; D unclear. Trimming left V 2 bases short and J 5 bases short, with 7 bases between. CDR1 is KGHSH and CDR2 is LQKENI in the germline V gene. The CDR3 runs 12 residues. The CDR3 region is CASSPGSDEQYF. CDR3 DNA: TGTGCCAGCTCACCAGGGTCGGACGAGCAGTACTTC.

This clonotype has a count of ten or more. In nucleotides, the CDR3 is TGTGCCAGCAGTTTATTCTGGGGGGGCAATCAGCCCCAGCATTTT. Translating it yields CASSLFWGGNQPQHF. This chain uses TRBV28 with TRBJ1-5; TRBD1 is a possible D gene (5 bases). The V end lost 1 base, the J end lost 2 bases, and 9 bases lay between the germline ends. Germline V CDR1 and CDR2: MDHEN, SYDVKM. CDR3 length: 15 amino acids.

The chain is built from TRBV5-6 and TRBJ1-5, with TRBD1 identical over 11 bases. This CDR3 contains 16 residues. The trim removed 2 bases at V and 4 bases at J, leaving 5 bases unmatched. Germline CDR1 is SGHDT and CDR2 is YYEEEE. The CDR3 DNA sequence: TGTGCCAGCAGCTTATGGACAGGGGGCTTAAATCAGCCCCAGCATTTT. Amino acid sequence: CASSLWTGGLNQPQHF.

About this clonotype itself: A much larger clone is a single base away; this may be a read error. The rearrangement joins TRBV28 to TRBJ1-5, with D possibly being TRBD1 (5 bases). CDR3 length: 14 amino acids. Germline V CDR1 and CDR2: MDHEN, SYDVKM. Trimming took off 2 bases at V and 3 bases at J, with 8 bases between the two ends. The CDR3, as DNA: TGTGCCAGCAGTTTAGCAGGGTACAATCAGCCCCAGCATTTT. Its protein is CASSLAGYNQPQHF.

The chain has TRBV20-1 and TRBJ2-4; 10 bases map to TRBD1. V was pared by 5 bases and J by 1 base, with 5 bases of the junction left unmatched. The CDR3 is 15 residues long. Germline values: CDR1 DFQATT, CDR2 SNEGSKA (reference sequence). This CDR3 is CSASPGQGAKNIQYF. The DNA of the CDR3 is TGCAGTGCTTCGCCGGGACAGGGGGCCAAAAACATTCAGTACTTC.

In regard to this clonotype: Since no conserved phenylalanine or tryptophan closes the CDR3, a read error is the likely cause. The chain uses TRBV18 and TRBJ1-5; the match to TRBD1 covers 9 bases. This CDR3 has 14 residues. After removal of 6 bases from V and 8 bases from J, the junction contained 8 bases not matched to a gene. Per the germline V gene, CDR1 is KGHSH and CDR2 is LQKENI. The CDR3 nucleotides are TGTGCCAGCTCCCACGACAGGGGGGGAGAGCCCCAGCATTTG. Protein sequence: CASSHDRGGEPQHL.

This chain connects TRBV29-1 to TRBJ2-5; possibly TRBD1 for D (7 bases). V was shortened by 6 bases and J by 5 bases, with 19 bases between the two germline ends. This CDR3 is 14 amino acids long. Germline CDR1 and CDR2: SQVTM and ANQGSEA. The DNA for the CDR3 is TGCAGCGTCTCCCCCGGAGGGGGCGGCGAGACCCAGTACTTC. It translates to CSVSPGGGGETQYF. Looking up the rest from reference TRBV29-1 and TRBJ2-5 gives the full variable domain: SAVISQKPSRDICQRGTSLTIQCQVDSQVTMMFWYRQQPGQSLTLIATANQGSEATYESGFVIDKFPISRPNLTFSTLTVSNMSPEDSSIYLCSVSPGGGGETQYFGPGTRLLVL.

This clonotype was seen ten or more times. This chain connects TRBV29-1 to TRBJ2-5; D is unresolved. V lost 0 bases, J lost 1 base, and 6 bases lay in between. In germline, CDR1 is SQVTM, CDR2 ANQGSEA. This CDR3 region has 13 residues. CDR3 sequence: CSVEDRLQETQYF. The DNA for the CDR3 is TGCAGCGTTGAAGACAGACTCCAAGAGACCCAGTACTTC. Full variable domain (missing parts from reference TRBV29-1 and TRBJ2-5): SAVISQKPSRDICQRGTSLTIQCQVDSQVTMMFWYRQQPGQSLTLIATANQGSEATYESGFVIDKFPISRPNLTFSTLTVSNMSPEDSSIYLCSVEDRLQETQYFGPGTRLLVL.

This clonotype was observed many times. The junction differs from germline at one of its ends, possibly a read error. This rearrangement joins TRBV3-1 to TRBJ2-5; TRBD1 is a possible D gene (6 bases). Germline V CDR1 and CDR2: LGHDT, YNNKEL (reference sequence). CDR3 length: 12 residues. The CDR3 is CASSERATGLHF. In nucleotides, the CDR3 is TGTGCCAGCAGCGAGAGAGCTACAGGGCTGCACTTC.

This clonotype was detected ten times or more. The CDR3 DNA reads TGTGCCAGCAGTGAAGCAGGGACAGGAAATGAAAAACTGTTTTTT. It yields the protein CASSEAGTGNEKLFF. J is TRBJ1-4 and V is TRBV2, with 8 positions matching TRBD1. The V and J ends lost 0 bases and 5 bases, in that order; junction bases with no gene match: 2. This CDR3 has 15 residues. Per the germline V gene, CDR1 is SNHLY and CDR2 is FYNNEI.

This clonotype was observed at least ten times. The J gene is TRBJ1-2, the V gene TRBV7-9, with D tentatively TRBD1 (5 bases). The CDR3 contains 13 residues. The V end was cut by 5 bases, the J end by 5 bases, with 12 bases between. Germline V gives CDR1 SEHNR, CDR2 FQNEAQ (reference sequence). Here the CDR3 reads CASSTTEEYGYTF. Here the CDR3 DNA reads TGTGCCAGCAGCACGACAGAAGAATATGGCTACACCTTC.

The chain carries TRBV18 and TRBJ1-2; TRBD1 might be the D (5 bases). Germline V gene data show CDR1 as KGHSH and CDR2 as LQKENI. The CDR3 has 16 amino acids. The V end was cut by 3 bases, the J end by 1 base, with 15 bases between. CDR3 nucleotides: TGTGCCAGCTCACCCGTCCGAGGGGAGAGTAACTATGGCTACACCTTC. It codes for CASSPVRGESNYGYTF.